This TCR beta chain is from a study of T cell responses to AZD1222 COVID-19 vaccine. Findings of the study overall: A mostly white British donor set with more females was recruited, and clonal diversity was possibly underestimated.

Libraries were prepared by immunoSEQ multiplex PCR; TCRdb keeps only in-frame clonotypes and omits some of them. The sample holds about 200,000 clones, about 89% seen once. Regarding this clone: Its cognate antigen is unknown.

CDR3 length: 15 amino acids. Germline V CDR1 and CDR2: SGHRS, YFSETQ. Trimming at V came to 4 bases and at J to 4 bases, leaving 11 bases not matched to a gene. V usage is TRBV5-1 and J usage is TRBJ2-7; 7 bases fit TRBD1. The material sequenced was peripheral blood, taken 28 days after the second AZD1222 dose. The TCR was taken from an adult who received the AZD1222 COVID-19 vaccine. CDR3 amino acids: CASSLYDRDTYEQYF. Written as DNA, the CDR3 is TGCGCCAGCAGCCTCTACGACAGGGACACGTACGAGCAGTACTTC.